Below are 28 T cell receptor beta chains sequenced from a single sample in a study of cytomegalovirus exposure and HLA in healthy donors. Primers included in the PCR were 60 Vbeta and 13 Jbeta primers. Assay: immunoSEQ multiplex PCR; the TCRdb copy retains only in-frame clones and omits some. The top ten clones hold over 2.5% of a sample with under 150,000 clones, about 80% of them seen once. Sequenced input: PBMCs. Receptors originate from a male donor in good health and CMV-seronegative.

This chain joins TRBV6-4 and TRBJ2-2; 9 nucleotides align to TRBD1. Germline trimming cut 5 bases from V and 6 bases from J; bases unmatched to any gene: 10. Germline V gives CDR1 MRHNA, CDR2 SNTAGT. This CDR3 comprises 16 residues. The DNA for the CDR3 is TGTGCCAGCAGTTACGGGACAGGGATCGGTGCCGGGGAGCTGTTTTTT. Its translation is CASSYGTGIGAGELFF.

The chain combines TRBV5-5 with TRBJ1-1; no clear D. V lost 2 bases to trimming and J lost 0 bases, with 8 bases between them. In germline, CDR1 is SGHKS, CDR2 YYEKEE (reference sequence). The CDR3 totals 14 residues. The chain's CDR3 is CASSFAQMNTEAFF. DNA for the CDR3: TGTGCCAGCAGCTTCGCACAGATGAACACTGAAGCTTTCTTT.

V gene TRBV11-3 combines with J gene TRBJ2-3, with a weak D call TRBD1 (5 bases). The germline CDR1 and CDR2 sequences are SGHNT and YENEEA. With 5 bases removed from V and 2 bases from J, the gap between germline ends came to 11 bases. CDR3 length: 14 amino acids. CDR3 nucleotide sequence: TGTGCCAGCAGCCGCCAGGGAAACACAGATACGCAGTATTTT. Residues: CASSRQGNTDTQYF.

The gene calls are TRBV28 and TRBJ2-4; no reliable D call. Germline loops: CDR1 MDHEN, CDR2 SYDVKM. The CDR3 is 14 residues long. The V gene lost 3 bases and the J gene lost 0 bases, with 6 bases spanning the gap. As DNA, the CDR3 is TGTGCCAGCAGTTTTTCCCTAGCCAAAAACATTCAGTACTTC. Its protein product is CASSFSLAKNIQYF. Together with reference TRBV28 and TRBJ2-4, the CDR3 gives the full variable domain: DVKVTQSSRYLVKRTGEKVFLECVQDMDHENMFWYRQDPGLGLRLIYFSYDVKMKEKGDIPEGYSVSREKKERFSLILESASTNQTSMYLCASSFSLAKNIQYFGAGTRLSVL.

The CDR3 protein is CASREQGFSYEQYF. The CDR3 DNA reads TGCGCCAGCAGGGAACAGGGCTTCTCCTACGAGCAGTACTTC. The chain combines TRBV5-1 with TRBJ2-7; D is perhaps TRBD1 (6 bases). Deletions cut 5 bases from V and 0 bases from J, with 12 bases between. The germline V gene encodes CDR1 SGHRS and CDR2 YFSETQ. The CDR3 is 14 amino acids.

This clone was picked up a small number of times. The CDR3: CASSLQGANTEAFF. CDR3 DNA sequence: TGTGCCAGCAGCCTACAGGGGGCGAACACTGAAGCTTTCTTT. The gene calls are TRBV5-4 and TRBJ1-1, with 9 bases that match TRBD1. This CDR3 has 14 residues. Germline V gene lookup returns CDR1 SGHNT and CDR2 YYREEE (reference sequence). Germline trimming cut 4 bases from V and 1 base from J; bases unmatched to any gene: 2.

To note about this clone: The identical CDR3 is also encoded by other nucleotide sequences in the sample. The chain has TRBV10-3 and TRBJ2-1; D is possibly TRBD2 (6 bases). CDR1 is ENHRY and CDR2 is SYGVKD in the germline V gene. Trimming took off 7 bases at V and 8 bases at J, with 21 bases between the two ends. This CDR3 has 15 amino acids. In DNA form, the CDR3 reads TGTGCCATCAACCGAGGAGGGACTGGGTACGATGAGCAGTTCTTC. This codes for CAINRGGTGYDEQFF.

The chain joins TRBV10-3 to TRBJ1-2, with 8 bases fitting TRBD1. Trimming at V came to 8 bases and at J to 8 bases, leaving 16 bases not matched to a gene. The CDR3 sequence is 15 residues long. Per germline, CDR1 ENHRY and CDR2 SYGVKD. This CDR3 is CAILQSQGAVKGYTF. The CDR3 DNA follows: TGTGCCATCCTACAATCTCAGGGGGCGGTGAAAGGCTACACCTTC.

This chain links TRBV6-1 with TRBJ2-3; no definite D call. Germline-derived CDR1 and CDR2 are MNHNS and SASEGT. V lost 3 bases, J lost 0 bases, and 4 bases lay in between. CDR3 length equals 13 residues. The CDR3: CASSDRSTDTQYF. In DNA form, the CDR3 reads TGTGCCAGCAGTGACCGTAGCACAGATACGCAGTATTTT.

The V call is TRBV27, the J call TRBJ2-5; D unresolved. The J call is uncertain, as TRBJ2-7 better fits the DNA end. The CDR3 is 13 amino acids. Germline loops: CDR1 MNHEY, CDR2 SMNVEV (reference sequence). CDR3 DNA sequence: TGTGCCAGCAGTTTTGGCCGAGACTACGAGCAGTACTTC. It translates to CASSFGRDYEQYF.

Of note for this clone: Its ends do not fully match the called genes, so a read error is possible. CDR3: CASSARSGANGLTF. The CDR3 DNA sequence: TGTGCCAGCAGTGCCCGATCTGGGGCCAACGGCCTGACTTTC. The chain links TRBV6-4 to TRBJ2-6; maybe TRBD1 (5 bases). Germline V lookup: CDR1 MRHNA, CDR2 SNTAGT. The CDR3 length is 14 residues.

This clone was observed a handful of times. The genes are TRBV6-1 and TRBJ2-5, with TRBD2 matching over 9 bases. With 7 bases clipped from V and 5 bases from J, the junction kept 11 bases outside the gene matches. The CDR3 is made up of 15 amino acids. Per the germline V gene, CDR1 is MNHNS and CDR2 is SASEGT. This CDR3 is CASTGAGGRGETQYF. CDR3 nucleotides: TGTGCCAGCACGGGGGCGGGAGGGCGAGGGGAGACCCAGTACTTC.

In DNA, the CDR3 is TGTGCCAGCAGCCTCGGGACAGGGGTTTCTGGGGCCAACGTCCTGACTTTC. Translating gives CASSLGTGVSGANVLTF. V gene TRBV7-3 combines with J gene TRBJ2-6, with 10 positions matching TRBD1. V gave up 5 bases and J gave up 1 base; unmatched junction bases: 5. The length of the CDR3 is 17 residues. CDR1 and CDR2 (germline): SGHTA, FQGTGA.

The J gene is TRBJ1-6, the V gene TRBV28, with D possibly TRBD1 on 6 matching bases. V lost 6 bases to trimming and J lost 1 base, with 13 bases between them. CDR3 size: 16 residues. CDR1 and CDR2 from the germline V gene are MDHEN and SYDVKM. CDR3: CASRPSGASYNSPLHF. Here the CDR3 DNA reads TGTGCCAGCAGGCCCTCAGGGGCGTCCTATAATTCACCCCTCCACTTT.

This chain links TRBV7-8 with TRBJ2-1; maybe TRBD1 (5 bases). This CDR3 is 17 amino acids long. Germline CDR1 and CDR2: SGHVS and FQNEAQ. The ends were cut back, 2 bases at V and 2 bases at J, with 16 bases in the middle. In DNA, the CDR3 is TGTGCCAGCAGCTTATCCGGACACCCAGGCCCCTACAATGAGCAGTTCTTC. Translated: CASSLSGHPGPYNEQFF.

This clone has just a few counts. The V call is TRBV2, the J call TRBJ2-7; D might be TRBD2 (5 bases). Per the germline V gene, CDR1 is SNHLY and CDR2 is FYNNEI. The CDR3 spans 14 residues. Trimming removed 7 bases at V and 3 bases at J, with 16 bases between. CDR3 bases: TGTGCCAGCATTGGTCTAGCCTTCGTCTACGAGCAGTACTTC. Encoded protein: CASIGLAFVYEQYF.

The chain is built from TRBV9 and TRBJ2-3; TRBD1 is a possible D gene (6 bases). The CDR3 loop spans 15 amino acids. Between the trimmed V and J ends, which lost 1 base and 4 bases, there was a span of 13 bases. Germline CDR1 SGDLS, CDR2 YYNGEE. The DNA for the CDR3 is TGTGCCAGCAGCGTATCACACGGACAGTCAGATACGCAGTATTTT. This encodes CASSVSHGQSDTQYF. Variable domain in full (rest from reference TRBV9 and TRBJ2-3): DSGVTQTPKHLITATGQRVTLRCSPRSGDLSVYWYQQSLDQGLQFLIQYYNGEERAKGNILERFSAQQFPDLHSELNLSSLELGDSALYFCASSVSHGQSDTQYFGPGTRLTVL.

V is TRBV18 and J is TRBJ1-4; D is uncertain. In germline, CDR1 is KGHSH, CDR2 LQKENI. V shed 4 bases and J shed 4 bases, with 16 bases lying between them. The CDR3 runs 16 residues. The DNA for the CDR3 is TGTGCCAGCTCACTCGACGAGGGAGGGTTTAATGAAAAACTGTTTTTT. This translates into CASSLDEGGFNEKLFF.

V usage is TRBV7-9 and J usage is TRBJ2-1, with TRBD2 matching 14 bases. Germline V gives CDR1 SEHNR, CDR2 FQNEAQ (reference sequence). J gave up 5 bases and V 5 bases, and 8 bases lay outside the gene matches. The CDR3 extends over 17 amino acids. The CDR3, as DNA: TGTGCCAGCAGCCCAGGACTAGCGGGGGGATTCAACAATGAGCAGTTCTTC. The encoded protein is CASSPGLAGGFNNEQFF.

J is TRBJ1-3 and V is TRBV6-5, with D maybe TRBD1 (6 bases). The V end was cut by 5 bases, the J end by 3 bases, with 14 bases between. This CDR3 is built from 15 residues. Germline V gives CDR1 MNHEY, CDR2 SVGAGI. For the CDR3, the DNA is TGTGCCAGCAGTCTACAGGGTTTCGTTGGAAACACCATATATTTT. Translating gives CASSLQGFVGNTIYF.

V gene TRBV28 combines with J gene TRBJ1-1; D is perhaps TRBD1 (5 bases). The CDR3 sequence is 14 residues long. Trimming took 5 bases from V and 4 from J, leaving 14 bases between them. Per the germline V gene, CDR1 is MDHEN and CDR2 is SYDVKM. Written as DNA, the CDR3 is TGTGCCAGCAGTCCCTCCGGGGGGACCACTGAAGCTTTCTTT. Protein: CASSPSGGTTEAFF.

The chain has TRBV6-4 and TRBJ2-7, with 10 bases fitting TRBD1. In germline, CDR1 is MRHNA, CDR2 SNTAGT. The CDR3 contains 14 residues. With 2 bases clipped from V and 6 bases from J, the junction kept 4 bases outside the gene matches. The CDR3 DNA reads TGTGCCAGCAGTGACGGGACAGGGGAGGGCGAGCAGTACTTC. Its protein is CASSDGTGEGEQYF.

CDR3 in amino acids: CATSRGLTSGSYEQYF. CDR3 nucleotides: TGTGCCACCAGCCGCGGATTGACTAGCGGGTCCTACGAGCAGTACTTC. V and J are TRBV15 and TRBJ2-5; 10 positions agree with TRBD2. The J call could be wrong; TRBJ2-7 is a better fit for the DNA end. The CDR3 runs to 16 residues. Germline loops: CDR1 LNHNV, CDR2 YYDKDF (reference sequence).

The chain is built from TRBV15 and TRBJ1-1, with D possibly matching TRBD1 (5 bases). Germline CDR1 and CDR2: LNHNV and YYDKDF (reference sequence). Trimming removed 5 bases at V and 1 base at J, with 17 bases between. CDR3 size: 16 residues. The CDR3 here is CATSLPPRQTNTEAFF. CDR3 sequence (DNA): TGTGCCACCAGCCTTCCCCCCAGACAGACGAACACTGAAGCTTTCTTT.

This sequence joins TRBV10-3 and TRBJ2-3, with TRBD2 matching 12 bases. The CDR3 totals 15 residues. From germline, CDR1 is ENHRY and CDR2 SYGVKD. The trim removed 11 bases at V and 0 bases at J, leaving 6 bases unmatched. CDR3 loop: CAVSSGGASTDTQYF. CDR3 sequence (DNA): TGTGCCGTCTCTAGCGGGGGGGCTAGCACAGATACGCAGTATTTT.

The V call is TRBV5-1, the J call TRBJ1-6; 10 nucleotides line up with TRBD1. V was pared by 0 bases and J by 9 bases, with 6 bases of the junction left unmatched. This CDR3 has 16 amino acids. Per germline, CDR1 SGHRS and CDR2 YFSETQ. The DNA for the CDR3 is TGCGCCAGCAGCTTGGGGCCCCGGGACAGGGGTTCACCCCTCCACTTT. As protein: CASSLGPRDRGSPLHF.

This chain uses TRBV6-5 with TRBJ2-5; TRBD1 might be the D (6 bases). CDR1 and CDR2 from the germline V gene are MNHEY and SVGAGI. The CDR3 covers 15 residues. V shed 5 bases and J shed 0 bases, with 13 bases lying between them. CDR3 region: CASSLLQGNQETQYF. The CDR3 DNA reads as TGTGCCAGCAGTCTTCTACAGGGTAACCAAGAGACCCAGTACTTC.

This CDR3 is CASSLWGQGGEQYF. As DNA, the CDR3 is TGTGCCAGCAGTTTGTGGGGACAGGGGGGCGAGCAGTACTTC. The chain has TRBV27 and TRBJ2-7; 11 bases align to TRBD1. CDR3 length equals 14 residues. J gave up 6 bases and V 3 bases, and 4 bases lay outside the gene matches. Germline assignment: CDR1 MNHEY and CDR2 SMNVEV (reference sequence).